These 2 T cell receptor beta chains came from one sample sequenced in a study of CD8 T cells in ankylosing spondylitis. TCRdb ran MiXCR on the 5' RACE reads and lists one entry per CDR3 protein. The sample has about 36,000 distinct CDR3 sequences, 11% seen once. Sequencing used synovial fluid, either unsorted or a sorted T cell fraction (not recorded which). The receptors here all came from a male donor with ankylosing spondylitis.

The chain combines TRBV20-1 with TRBJ2-1; possibly TRBD2 for D (5 bases). The germline V gene encodes CDR1 DFQATT and CDR2 SNEGSKA (reference sequence). The CDR3 is 13 amino acids. Trimming stripped 3 bases from V and 7 bases from J, with 13 bases between. CDR3 in DNA: TGCAGTGCTAGCTGGCGGGTCCGGAATGAGCAGTTCTTC. This codes for CSASWRVRNEQFF.

This clonotype was observed many times. The CDR3 here is CSAFRPAGDTQYF. CDR3 nucleotides: TGCAGTGCCTTCCGGCCTGCGGGGGATACGCAGTATTTT. The chain is built from TRBV20-1 and TRBJ2-3, with D possibly being TRBD2 (6 bases). V lost 6 bases and J 6 bases, leaving 16 bases between the germline ends. Germline CDR1 reads DFQATT; CDR2 reads SNEGSKA (reference sequence). The length of the CDR3 is 13 residues.